This T cell receptor (beta chain) was identified during a study of chemoradiotherapy in HPV16-positive cancers. Whole-study findings and limits: Only two HPV16-positive patients supplied the functional HPV-specificity definition.

Remarks on this clone: Its antigen is unknown.

TCRdb's copy holds only in-frame clones and misses some; the assay was immunoSEQ multiplex PCR. The repertoire includes 17,000 or so clones, more than 85% of them detected once, and approximately 14% sits in the top ten. The starting material was blood, obtained from a patient who underwent chemoradiotherapy. This TCR was recovered from a human donor with HPV-associated anogenital cancer.

The chain's CDR3 is CASSALAGESTDTQYF. The CDR3 nucleotides read TGTGCCAGCAGCGCTCTAGCGGGGGAGAGCACAGATACGCAGTATTTT. This rearrangement joins TRBV9 to TRBJ2-3; TRBD2 aligns across 10 bases. V was pared by 3 bases and J by 0 bases, with 4 bases of the junction left unmatched. The CDR3 consists of 16 residues. CDR1 is SGDLS and CDR2 is YYNGEE in the germline V gene.